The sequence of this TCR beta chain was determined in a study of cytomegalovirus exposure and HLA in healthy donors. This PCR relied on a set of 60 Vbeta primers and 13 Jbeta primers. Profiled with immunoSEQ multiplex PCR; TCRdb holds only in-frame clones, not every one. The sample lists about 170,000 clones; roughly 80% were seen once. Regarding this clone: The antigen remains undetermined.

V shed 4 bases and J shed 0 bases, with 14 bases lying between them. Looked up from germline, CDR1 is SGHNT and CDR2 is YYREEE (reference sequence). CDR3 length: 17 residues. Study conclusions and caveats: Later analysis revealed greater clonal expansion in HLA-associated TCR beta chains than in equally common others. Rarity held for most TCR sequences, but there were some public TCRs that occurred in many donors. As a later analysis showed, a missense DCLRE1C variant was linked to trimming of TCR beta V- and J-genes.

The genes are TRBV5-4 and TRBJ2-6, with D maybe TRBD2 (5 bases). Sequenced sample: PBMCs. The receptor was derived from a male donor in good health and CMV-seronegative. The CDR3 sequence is CASSAGVTNSGANVLTF. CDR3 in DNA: TGTGCCAGCAGCGCGGGTGTTACCAACTCTGGGGCCAACGTCCTGACTTTC.